This T cell receptor (beta chain) was identified in a study of blood T cell repertoires in COVID-19. The CDR3 runs 16 residues. Trimming cost V 0 bases and J 4 bases, with 15 bases left between them. Per germline, CDR1 SGHTA and CDR2 FQGNSA. Libraries were prepared by immunoSEQ multiplex PCR; TCRdb keeps only in-frame clonotypes and omits some of them. The sample shows around 400,000 clones, more than 85% of them seen only once. During the 2 weeks before they entered the study, exposed participants had met someone with a PCR-confirmed or clinician-diagnosed COVID-19 case. The clonotype comes from a woman aged 40 to 50 who had been exposed to COVID-19. Sequenced sample: PBMCs or T cells enriched from blood (not recorded which). V gene TRBV7-2 combines with J gene TRBJ2-5, with D possibly being TRBD2 (6 bases). CDR3 coding DNA: TGTGCCAGCAGCTTAGCGCGACTAGGTCCCAGAGAGACCCAGTACTTC. It yields the protein CASSLARLGPRETQYF. The variable domain in full, completed from reference TRBV7-2 and TRBJ2-5, reads GAGVSQSPSNKVTEKGKDVELRCDPISGHTALYWYRQSLGQGLEFLIYFQGNSAPDKSGLPSDRFSAERTGGSVSTLTIQRTQQEDSAVYLCASSLARLGPRETQYFGPGTRLLVL.